A selection of T cell receptor beta chains follows, all from one sample in a study of blood T cell repertoires in COVID-19. Clones were sequenced by immunoSEQ multiplex PCR, and TCRdb holds only the in-frame ones, with some missing. The sample consists of about 190,000 clones, 70% to 85% of them appearing once. The sequenced sample was peripheral blood. The receptors were gathered from a woman in her 30s with acute or convalescent COVID-19. CDR3s leave out the opening cysteine and the closing phenylalanine or tryptophan.

j_call,v_call,cdr3_aa
TRBJ2-7,TRBV5-1,ASGLGTGNHEQY
TRBJ1-2,TRBV7-2,ASSFTGELGYT
TRBJ2-4,TRBV7-8,ASSLATGGLAKNIQY
TRBJ2-3,TRBV6-4,ASSRGSTDTQY
TRBJ2-1,TRBV2,ASYYRDEQF
TRBJ1-3,TRBV7-2,ASSLARAGSTGNTIY
TRBJ2-7,TRBV20-1,SASLSGRNSYEQY
TRBJ1-5,TRBV30,AWSGQGDQPQH
TRBJ1-2,TRBV27,ASGLGFEDGRGLGGYT
TRBJ1-2,TRBV6-2/TRBV6-3,ASSYVGGNYGYT
TRBJ1-4,TRBV12-3/TRBV12-4,ASSLIGAEKLF
TRBJ2-7,TRBV5-6,ASSLAGPDEQY
TRBJ1-6,TRBV2,ASSVGQGGNSPLH
TRBJ2-5,TRBV28,ASKGFKETQY
TRBJ2-1,TRBV29-1,SVEGGQGQDYNEQF
TRBJ1-5,TRBV27,ASKWTGGNQPQH
TRBJ2-7,TRBV18,ASSQAPTGGGNEQY
TRBJ1-6,TRBV7-9,ASSSPRDKNNSPLH
TRBJ1-2,TRBV5-4,ASSLPNPGFYGYT
TRBJ1-3,TRBV4-2,ASSQDRQGGGNTIY
TRBJ2-1,TRBV7-9,ASSFPSGRAYHNEQF
TRBJ2-3,TRBV6-2/TRBV6-3,ASSYSLASGRLGVDTQY
TRBJ2-1,TRBV19,ASSMLGQGAYEQF
TRBJ2-7,TRBV6-6,ASSYSTSAYEQY
TRBJ1-4,TRBV5-6,ASSPRDRSRLF